The 10 T cell receptor beta chains reported below all come from one sample, sequenced in a study of cytomegalovirus exposure and HLA in healthy donors. Profiling relied on immunoSEQ multiplex PCR, and the TCRdb table lists in-frame clones only, not all of them. The table has about 280,000 clones, approximately 90% seen once. The material sequenced was PBMCs. These receptors were obtained from a woman under 30 in good health and CMV-seronegative.

As to this clone: Germline and junction disagree at one end, which may indicate a read error. The chain is built from TRBV5-1 and TRBJ1-1, with a tentative D call TRBD1 (6 bases). This CDR3 has 14 residues. CDR1 is SGHRS and CDR2 is YFSETQ in the germline V gene. CDR3 in amino acids: CASSLDSLPTEAFF. The CDR3 nucleotides read TGCGCCAGCAGTTTGGACAGCCTCCCCACTGAAGCTTTCTTT.

The chain is built from TRBV27 and TRBJ2-7; 9 bases are a match to TRBD2. CDR1 and CDR2 (germline): MNHEY, SMNVEV (reference sequence). CDR3 length: 15 amino acids. Trimming cost V 6 bases and J 4 bases; bases outside gene matches: 10. CDR3 loop: CASSISGSHPYEQYF. The CDR3 DNA sequence: TGTGCCAGCAGCATTAGCGGGAGTCATCCTTACGAGCAGTACTTC.

The chain couples TRBV29-1 to TRBJ1-1; 9 bases fit TRBD1. CDR3 length equals 14 residues. Germline lookup yields CDR1 SQVTM and CDR2 ANQGSEA. V shed 4 bases, J shed 4 bases, and the junction held 7 bases outside the gene matches. The CDR3 nucleotides read TGCAGCGTTGGACCGGGACAGGGAGTCACTGAAGCTTTCTTT. This encodes CSVGPGQGVTEAFF.

The chain couples TRBV7-3 to TRBJ1-1; D unresolved. Germline CDR1 and CDR2: SGHTA and FQGTGA. Trimming stripped 1 base from V and 1 base from J, with 4 bases between. The CDR3 has 13 residues. CDR3 sequence: CASSLRPNTEAFF. DNA of the CDR3: TGTGCCAGCAGCTTAAGGCCGAACACTGAAGCTTTCTTT.

The chain has TRBV27 and TRBJ2-5, with D tentatively TRBD2 (5 bases). The germline gives CDR1 MNHEY, CDR2 SMNVEV (reference sequence). The CDR3 runs 15 residues. V gave up 5 bases and J gave up 5 bases, with 18 bases separating them. CDR3 nucleotides: TGTGCCAGCAGTCTAAAGCGGCGGCCCGTGGAGACCCAGTACTTC. It encodes CASSLKRRPVETQYF.

This clone was observed a single time. The chain is built from TRBV7-3 and TRBJ2-1; tentatively, D is TRBD2 (5 bases). Germline V gene data show CDR1 as SGHTA and CDR2 as FQGTGA. V was cut by 5 bases and J by 9 bases, with 23 bases left in between. The CDR3 extends over 16 amino acids. Here the CDR3 reads CASSHARGPPIGEQFF. CDR3 DNA: TGTGCCAGCAGCCATGCTCGGGGTCCCCCAATTGGTGAGCAGTTCTTC.

This clone was found a few times. The chain uses TRBV2 and TRBJ1-2; no reliable D call. The germline V gene encodes CDR1 SNHLY and CDR2 FYNNEI. Trimming took off 6 bases at V and 2 bases at J, with 7 bases between the two ends. There are 12 residues in the CDR3. In DNA form, the CDR3 reads TGTGCCAGCAGGTACAGCAACTATGGCTACACCTTC. The encoded protein is CASRYSNYGYTF.

J is TRBJ1-1 and V is TRBV28; D is unclear. The germline V gene has CDR1 MDHEN and CDR2 SYDVKM. Trimming shortened V by 6 bases and J by 1 base, and 9 bases separated the two germline ends. This CDR3 is built from 13 residues. CDR3 region: CASRFTANTEAFF. DNA of the CDR3: TGTGCCAGCAGGTTCACAGCGAACACTGAAGCTTTCTTT.

The CDR3 spells CASSLTRDRMNTEAFF. The CDR3 nucleotides are TGTGCCAGCAGTTTAACACGGGACAGGATGAACACTGAAGCTTTCTTT. This sequence joins TRBV28 and TRBJ1-1; 8 nucleotides match TRBD1. The J segment lost 0 bases and the V segment lost 2 bases, leaving 5 bases of the junction unmatched. Germline V gene lookup returns CDR1 MDHEN and CDR2 SYDVKM. The CDR3 runs to 16 residues.

This clone has more than one count but fewer than ten. The CDR3 loop reads CASSMGQEAQPQHF. The CDR3 DNA reads TGTGCCAGCAGCATGGGACAGGAAGCTCAGCCCCAGCATTTT. The chain joins TRBV5-6 to TRBJ1-5; 8 bases fit TRBD1. J was trimmed by 6 bases and V by 4 bases; bases with no gene match: 6. Germline V gene sequence: CDR1 SGHDT, CDR2 YYEEEE. The CDR3 sequence is 14 residues long.